The rows below give T cell receptor beta chains drawn from one sample of a study of identical twins. TCRdb analysed the 5' RACE reads with MiXCR anew, one entry per CDR3 protein. The sample has 1.5 million to 2 million distinct CDR3 sequences, less than 35% seen once. Material for sequencing was cord blood. These receptors were collected from a newborn girl in good health. The CDR3 runs from the conserved cysteine through the conserved F or W. The order of the fields is J gene, D gene, clone size, V gene, CDR3 protein, CDR3 DNA. D genes are given only for firm matches. Some rows have no size entry. The others give once, few or many, or a class for an expanded clone.

J: TRBJ1-1
D: TRBD1
size: once
V: TRBV12-3/TRBV12-4
CDR3: CASSNRGARDTEAFF
DNA: TGTGCCAGCAGTAACAGGGGGGCTAGGGACACTGAAGCTTTCTTT

J: TRBJ2-5
D: TRBD1
size: NA
V: TRBV28
CDR3: CASSSDRGRGTQYF
DNA: TGTGCCAGCAGTTCCGACAGGGGGCGAGGGACCCAGTACTTC

J: TRBJ2-2
D: NA
size: NA
V: TRBV12-3/TRBV12-4
CDR3: CASSRPGELFF
DNA: TGTGCCAGCAGCCGCCCCGGGGAGCTGTTTTTT

J: TRBJ2-1
D: NA
size: NA
V: TRBV5-6
CDR3: CASSPVGSEQFF
DNA: TGTGCCAGCAGCCCGGTGGGGTCGGAGCAGTTCTTC

J: TRBJ2-5
D: NA
size: few
V: TRBV12-3/TRBV12-4
CDR3: CASSLWDGAQETQYF
DNA: TGTGCCAGCAGTTTATGGGATGGGGCCCAAGAGACCCAGTACTTC

J: TRBJ2-7
D: NA
size: few
V: TRBV20-1
CDR3: CSASSLSGKEYEQYF
DNA: TGCAGTGCTAGCAGTTTATCCGGAAAGGAGTACGAGCAGTACTTC

J: TRBJ2-7
D: NA
size: NA
V: TRBV20-1
CDR3: CNASGTRYNEQYF
DNA: TGCAATGCTTCCGGGACTCGTTACAATGAGCAGTACTTC

J: TRBJ2-5
D: NA
size: NA
V: TRBV18
CDR3: CASSPPKTSSSNEQYF
DNA: TGTGCCAGCTCACCACCGAAAACTAGCTCTAGCAATGAGCAGTACTTC

J: TRBJ2-7
D: NA
size: NA
V: TRBV28
CDR3: CASSSPDSAYEQYF
DNA: TGTGCCAGCAGCTCCCCGGACTCCGCATACGAGCAGTACTTC

J: TRBJ2-5
D: TRBD2
size: NA
V: TRBV18
CDR3: CASSELILAGGRDEQYF
DNA: TGTGCCAGCTCAGAACTAATACTAGCGGGAGGCCGGGATGAGCAGTACTTC

J: TRBJ1-4
D: NA
size: NA
V: TRBV14
CDR3: CASRHAPGRTSKKLFF
DNA: TGTGCCAGCAGACACGCCCCGGGACGCACTTCGAAAAAACTGTTTTTT

J: TRBJ2-7
D: TRBD1
size: few
V: TRBV20-1
CDR3: CSARNRGLSEQYF
DNA: TGCAGTGCTAGGAACAGGGGGTTGTCCGAGCAGTACTTC

J: TRBJ2-5
D: NA
size: NA
V: TRBV28
CDR3: CAILDWGRETQYF
DNA: TGTGCCATCTTAGACTGGGGAAGAGAGACCCAGTACTTC

J: TRBJ2-1
D: TRBD2
size: NA
V: TRBV5-4
CDR3: CASSLPEEASGRALSSYNEQFF
DNA: TGTGCCAGCAGCTTGCCTGAGGAGGCTAGCGGGAGGGCCCTTAGCTCCTACAATGAGCAGTTCTTC

J: TRBJ2-6
D: NA
size: NA
V: TRBV7-9
CDR3: CASSQPLTDLLRGANVLTF
DNA: TGTGCCAGCAGCCAGCCACTCACGGACCTGTTGAGGGGGGCCAACGTCCTGACTTTC

J: TRBJ2-5
D: NA
size: NA
V: TRBV6-5
CDR3: CASSYFGRVDEQYF
DNA: TGTGCCAGCAGTTACTTCGGCAGGGTTGATGAGCAGTACTTC

J: TRBJ1-2
D: NA
size: few
V: TRBV3-1
CDR3: CASSNPGGYTF
DNA: TGTGCCAGCAGCAACCCAGGTGGCTACACCTTC

J: TRBJ2-4
D: NA
size: NA
V: TRBV6-1
CDR3: CASSERTVQYF
DNA: TGTGCCAGCAGTGAGAGGACGGTCCAGTACTTC

J: TRBJ2-7
D: TRBD1
size: many
V: TRBV5-1
CDR3: CASSFTPGQQYEQYF
DNA: TGCGCCAGCAGCTTCACTCCGGGACAGCAATACGAGCAGTACTTC